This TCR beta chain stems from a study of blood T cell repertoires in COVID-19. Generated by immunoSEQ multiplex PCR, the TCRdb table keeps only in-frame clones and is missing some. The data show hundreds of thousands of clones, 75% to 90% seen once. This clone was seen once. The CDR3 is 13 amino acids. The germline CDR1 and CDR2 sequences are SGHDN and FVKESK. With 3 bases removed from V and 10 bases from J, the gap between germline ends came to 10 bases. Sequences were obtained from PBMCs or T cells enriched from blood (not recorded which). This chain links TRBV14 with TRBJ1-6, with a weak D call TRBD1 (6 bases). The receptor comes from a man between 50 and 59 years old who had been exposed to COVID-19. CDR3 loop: CASSHRQDSPLHF. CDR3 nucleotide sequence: TGTGCCAGCAGCCACAGACAGGACTCACCCCTCCACTTT.